These 27 T cell receptor beta chains originate from one sample sequenced in a study of radiotherapy plus CTLA-4 blockade in lung cancer. Using immunoSEQ multiplex PCR, the repertoire was profiled, and TCRdb retains in-frame clones only, with some absent. This table holds 55,000 to 65,000 clones, 70% to 80% found once. The sample consisted of peripheral blood, taken from a patient treated with radiotherapy plus ipilimumab. The origin of the receptors is a human donor with non-small cell lung cancer who had a complete response to radiotherapy plus ipilimumab.

The DNA of the CDR3 is TGTGCCAGCAGAAGTGGAGTGTCAGGGAACAGTCAGCCCCAGCATTTT. It is translated as CASRSGVSGNSQPQHF. V and J are TRBV27 and TRBJ1-5, with TRBD1 as a possible D gene (5 bases). The CDR3 spans 16 residues. The V end lost 6 bases, the J end lost 6 bases, and 21 bases lay between the germline ends. CDR1 and CDR2 from the germline V gene are MNHEY and SMNVEV (reference sequence).

The CDR3 region is CASSLSSATQYF. CDR3 nucleotides: TGTGCCAGCAGCTTGAGCTCTGCTACCCAGTACTTC. This chain uses TRBV5-8 with TRBJ2-5; D is unresolved. Trimming removed 1 base at V and 8 bases at J, with 9 bases between. Looked up from germline, CDR1 is SGHTS and CDR2 is YDEGEE. The CDR3 is 12 amino acids.

The rearrangement links TRBV6-1 to TRBJ2-2; TRBD1 is a possible D gene (5 bases). The CDR3 sequence is 17 residues long. Germline loops: CDR1 MNHNS, CDR2 SASEGT. V was pared by 0 bases and J by 4 bases, with 15 bases between. DNA for the CDR3: TGTGCCAGCAGTGAAGCACCCCCCAGCAGGGCCACCGGGGAGCTGTTTTTT. This codes for CASSEAPPSRATGELFF.

V usage is TRBV2 and J usage is TRBJ1-4; D is undetermined. The CDR3 contains 13 residues. CDR1 is SNHLY, CDR2 FYNNEI, per germline. V was cut by 8 bases and J by 8 bases, with 15 bases left in between. The CDR3 loop is CASLVGGLEKLFF. CDR3 nucleotide sequence: TGTGCCAGCTTAGTAGGCGGGTTGGAAAAACTGTTTTTT.

This clone was seen a handful of times. The gene calls are TRBV19 and TRBJ1-5, with 7 nucleotides matching TRBD1. CDR1 LNHDA and CDR2 SQIVND come from the germline V gene (reference sequence). This CDR3 has 14 amino acids. The V and J ends lost 8 bases and 2 bases, in that order; junction bases with no gene match: 6. The CDR3 here is CASVNRGGNQPQHF. The CDR3, as DNA: TGTGCCAGTGTAAACAGGGGAGGCAATCAGCCCCAGCATTTT.

This clone is a singleton in its sample. The chain carries TRBV19 and TRBJ2-3, with 11 bases matching TRBD2. CDR3 length equals 15 residues. Germline loops: CDR1 LNHDA, CDR2 SQIVND (reference sequence). Germline trimming cut 7 bases from V and 3 bases from J; bases unmatched to any gene: 6. The chain's CDR3 is CASTTTSGATDTQYF. CDR3 bases: TGTGCCAGTACTACGACTAGCGGGGCTACAGATACGCAGTATTTT.

The chain links TRBV28 to TRBJ1-2, with 12 positions matching TRBD1. CDR1 and CDR2 from the germline V gene are MDHEN and SYDVKM. J lost 3 bases, V lost 2 bases, and 4 bases had no gene match. This CDR3 region has 16 residues. CDR3: CASSLAGTGGDYGYTF. CDR3 DNA sequence: TGTGCCAGCAGTTTAGCCGGGACAGGGGGCGACTATGGCTACACCTTC.

The CDR3 sequence: CASSGRDRSSYEQYF. The DNA for the CDR3 is TGTGCCAGCAGTGGGAGGGACAGGAGCTCCTACGAGCAGTACTTC. The rearrangement links TRBV2 to TRBJ2-7; 8 nucleotides align to TRBD1. J lost 0 bases, V lost 4 bases, and 5 bases had no gene match. Germline values: CDR1 SNHLY, CDR2 FYNNEI. The CDR3 runs 15 residues.

The CDR3 DNA follows: TGTGCCTGGAGTGTGGGCAACCGGGACAGGGGGATGCGCAATCAGCCCCAGCATTTT. It encodes CAWSVGNRDRGMRNQPQHF. This chain links TRBV30 with TRBJ1-5; 11 nucleotides align to TRBD1. J gave up 2 bases and V 0 bases, and 12 bases lay outside the gene matches. Germline lookup yields CDR1 GTSNPN and CDR2 SVGIG (reference sequence). The CDR3 totals 19 residues.

The sample holds one count of this clone. The gene calls are TRBV29-1 and TRBJ2-7; 7 nucleotides align to TRBD1. The CDR3 runs to 13 residues. V shed 7 bases, J shed 0 bases, and the junction held 6 bases outside the gene matches. Per germline, CDR1 SQVTM and CDR2 ANQGSEA. CDR3 coding DNA: TGCAGCGCGGGACAGTCCAGCTCCTACGAGCAGTACTTC. Its translation: CSAGQSSSYEQYF.

This rearrangement joins TRBV11-2 to TRBJ2-7; 10 nucleotides align to TRBD2. The CDR3 spans 15 residues. The germline CDR1 and CDR2 sequences are SGHAT and FQNNGV. Trimming took 3 bases from V and 3 from J; bases not matched to a gene: 5. The chain's CDR3 is CASSFAPSGGYEQYF. The CDR3 DNA sequence: TGTGCCAGCAGCTTCGCGCCTAGCGGGGGCTACGAGCAGTACTTC.

This sequence joins TRBV10-1 and TRBJ2-5; 11 bases are a match to TRBD2. Germline lookup yields CDR1 WNHNN and CDR2 SYGVQD (reference sequence). J gave up 2 bases and V 9 bases, and 5 bases lay outside the gene matches. The CDR3 has 14 amino acids. CDR3 sequence (DNA): TGCGCCAGTTCTAGCGGGGGGAGTCAAGAGACCCAGTACTTC. It is translated as CASSSGGSQETQYF.

This rearrangement joins TRBV5-5 to TRBJ2-3; D unclear. The ends were cut back, 4 bases at V and 4 bases at J, with 16 bases in the middle. Germline CDR1 reads SGHKS; CDR2 reads YYEKEE (reference sequence). This CDR3 region has 15 residues. The CDR3 region has the DNA TGTGCCAGCAGCCCGGCCGGGTCAGCCCCAGATACGCAGTATTTT. This sequence encodes CASSPAGSAPDTQYF.

V is TRBV6-1 and J is TRBJ1-3; D might be TRBD1 (5 bases). In germline, CDR1 is MNHNS, CDR2 SASEGT. The CDR3 loop spans 15 amino acids. Between the trimmed V and J ends, which lost 4 bases and 9 bases, there was a span of 19 bases. CDR3 region: CASSGGTHIPSTIYF. Written as DNA, the CDR3 is TGTGCCAGCAGTGGCGGGACTCACATTCCCAGCACCATATATTTT.

This chain uses TRBV9 with TRBJ2-2; D is possibly TRBD2 (5 bases). CDR1 is SGDLS, CDR2 YYNGEE, per germline. The V end was cut by 2 bases, the J end by 6 bases, with 8 bases between. The CDR3 has 13 amino acids. This CDR3 is CASSVGEAGELFF. CDR3 bases: TGTGCCAGCAGCGTGGGAGAGGCCGGGGAGCTGTTTTTT.

A few counts support this clone. The rearrangement joins TRBV6-1 to TRBJ1-3, with D unclear. The V and J ends lost 2 bases and 2 bases respectively, with 4 bases between them. This CDR3 has 13 residues. CDR1 is MNHNS and CDR2 is SASEGT in the germline V gene. The CDR3: CASSEWPGNTIYF. The DNA for the CDR3 is TGTGCCAGCAGTGAATGGCCTGGAAACACCATATATTTT.

This clone was observed a handful of times. The rearrangement joins TRBV11-2 to TRBJ2-7; 12 bases line up with TRBD2. The length of the CDR3 is 16 residues. V trimming: 0 bases; J trimming: 6 bases; junction bases outside the gene matches: 6. The germline V gene encodes CDR1 SGHAT and CDR2 FQNNGV. The CDR3: CASSLDRLAGESEQYF. The CDR3 DNA reads TGTGCCAGCAGCTTAGATAGACTAGCGGGGGAGTCCGAGCAGTACTTC.

The rearrangement joins TRBV25-1 to TRBJ1-4; 9 bases line up with TRBD1. The V gene's germline CDR1 is MGHDK and CDR2 SYGVNS. The trim removed 7 bases at V and 5 bases at J, leaving 8 bases unmatched. The CDR3 is made up of 15 amino acids. CDR3 bases: TGTGCCAGCACCCTGGCCGGGACAGGGAATGAAAAACTGTTTTTT. Protein sequence: CASTLAGTGNEKLFF.

This clone was observed a single time. This chain connects TRBV19 to TRBJ2-2; TRBD1 aligns across 9 bases. In germline, CDR1 is LNHDA, CDR2 SQIVND (reference sequence). The CDR3 loop spans 14 amino acids. With 3 bases clipped from V and 4 bases from J, the junction kept 0 bases outside the gene matches. CDR3 nucleotides: TGTGCCAGTAGTATGACAGGGGGCACCGGGGAGCTGTTTTTT. It yields the protein CASSMTGGTGELFF.

The rearrangement links TRBV7-3 to TRBJ2-2; possible D gene TRBD1, 5 bases. The CDR3 has 15 amino acids. Germline lookup yields CDR1 SGHTA and CDR2 FQGTGA. Deletions cut 0 bases from V and 6 bases from J, with 11 bases between. The CDR3 loop is CASSLTTRVSGELFF. CDR3 sequence (DNA): TGTGCCAGCAGCTTAACAACCAGGGTATCCGGGGAGCTGTTTTTT.

J is TRBJ2-5 and V is TRBV6-1; 11 bases map to TRBD1. V was pared by 8 bases and J by 0 bases, with 2 bases of the junction left unmatched. Germline-derived CDR1 and CDR2 are MNHNS and SASEGT. The CDR3 totals 14 residues. The CDR3 sequence: CASRDRGYQETQYF. In nucleotides, the CDR3 is TGTGCCAGCCGGGACAGGGGGTACCAAGAGACCCAGTACTTC.

The chain combines TRBV5-1 with TRBJ1-2; D is possibly TRBD1 (6 bases). The CDR3 has 14 residues. Germline V gene lookup returns CDR1 SGHRS and CDR2 YFSETQ. The ends were cut back, 0 bases at V and 6 bases at J, with 12 bases in the middle. The DNA for the CDR3 is TGCGCCAGCAGCTTGGATGGGGGCCCCAATGGCTACACCTTC. It encodes CASSLDGGPNGYTF.

The V and J genes are TRBV7-6 and TRBJ1-2; D unresolved. From germline, CDR1 is SGHVS and CDR2 FNYEAQ. This CDR3 contains 13 residues. With 0 bases removed from V and 1 base from J, the gap between germline ends came to 3 bases. The CDR3 nucleotides read TGTGCCAGCAGCTTAGCCCTTAACTATGGCTACACCTTC. It codes for CASSLALNYGYTF.

This clone showed up just a few times. For the CDR3, the DNA is TGTGCCAGCAGTTCTGGTTATGCAGGGGAAGGAACTGAAGCTTTCTTT. It is translated as CASSSGYAGEGTEAFF. This chain links TRBV6-5 with TRBJ1-1; a weak D match, TRBD1 (6 bases). Trimming pared 4 bases from V and 5 bases from J, leaving 20 bases between. Germline lookup yields CDR1 MNHEY and CDR2 SVGAGI. This CDR3 contains 16 residues.

The V and J genes are TRBV6-5 and TRBJ1-6; 9 bases align to TRBD1. Germline V lookup: CDR1 MNHEY, CDR2 SVGAGI. There are 16 residues in the CDR3. Unmatched junction bases numbered 6, after V lost 0 bases and J lost 9 bases. The CDR3 DNA sequence: TGTGCCAGCAGTTACTCGTATGGGACAGGGTTTTCACCCCTCCACTTT. Its protein product is CASSYSYGTGFSPLHF.

The rearrangement joins TRBV15 to TRBJ2-5; 14 nucleotides line up with TRBD2. Germline lookup yields CDR1 LNHNV and CDR2 YYDKDF (reference sequence). The ends lost 1 base at V and 5 bases at J; junction bases unmatched: 9. This CDR3 contains 18 residues. CDR3 residues: CATSRGLAGGLSVETQYF. In DNA, the CDR3 is TGTGCCACCAGCAGAGGACTAGCGGGAGGGCTATCTGTGGAGACCCAGTACTTC.

The V and J genes are TRBV5-5 and TRBJ1-2, with 8 bases that match TRBD1. Germline trimming cut 2 bases from V and 4 bases from J; bases unmatched to any gene: 13. This CDR3 contains 17 residues. Germline CDR1 reads SGHKS; CDR2 reads YYEKEE (reference sequence). CDR3 bases: TGTGCCAGCAGCTTCCCCAGTGCAAGACAGGGGAGCTATGGCTACACCTTC. Its translation: CASSFPSARQGSYGYTF. Based on the CDR3 plus reference TRBV5-5 and TRBJ1-2, the full variable domain is DAGVTQSPTHLIKTRGQQVTLRCSPISGHKSVSWYQQVLGQGPQFIFQYYEKEERGRGNFPDRFSARQFPNYSSELNVNALLLGDSALYLCASSFPSARQGSYGYTFGSGTRLTVV.